One TCR beta chain is described in this entry. What it recognizes is unknown. This specimen belongs to a study of pediatric ulcerative colitis. Points from the study as a whole: Two rectal clonotypes were found only in ulcerative colitis patients, all of them. Blood-derived T cells may be present in rectal pinch biopsies. Compared with controls, ulcerative colitis showed greater blood-rectum clone sharing.

Samples were sequenced at Survey level, maximum 500,000 reads. Clones were read by immunoSEQ multiplex PCR, and TCRdb kept only the in-frame ones, dropping some. Of around 12,000 clones listed, 60% to 80% are singletons. Trimming shortened V by 0 bases and J by 0 bases, and 14 bases separated the two germline ends. Germline-derived CDR1 and CDR2 are SGDLS and YYNGEE. The CDR3 runs 17 residues. One to two pinch biopsies were taken from the rectum during colonoscopy. The sequence came from a boy aged 10-17 years who was a control in a study of pediatric ulcerative colitis. The chain has TRBV9 and TRBJ2-3; D possibly corresponds to TRBD2 (5 bases). Sequencing used gut tissue. CDR3 amino acids: CASSVGPAGLSTDTQYF. CDR3 nucleotides: TGTGCCAGCAGCGTAGGCCCCGCGGGCCTTAGCACAGATACGCAGTATTTT. The entire variable domain, with the rest obtained from reference TRBV9 and TRBJ2-3, is as follows: DSGVTQTPKHLITATGQRVTLRCSPRSGDLSVYWYQQSLDQGLQFLIQYYNGEERAKGNILERFSAQQFPDLHSELNLSSLELGDSALYFCASSVGPAGLSTDTQYFGPGTRLTVL.